This passage covers 27 T cell receptor beta chains from one sample sequenced in a study of control samples from healthy donors and cancer patients. Using immunoSEQ multiplex PCR, the repertoire was profiled, and TCRdb retains in-frame clones only, with some absent. The table includes tens of thousands of clones, approximately 90% detected once. Sequenced material: PBMCs. These receptors were obtained from a young man with colorectal cancer.

The gene calls are TRBV30 and TRBJ1-1, with no clear D. Germline V gene sequence: CDR1 GTSNPN, CDR2 SVGIG (reference sequence). The CDR3 has 14 residues. V shed 3 bases and J shed 0 bases, with 11 bases lying between them. The CDR3 sequence: CAWSPIGVNTEAFF. DNA of the CDR3: TGTGCCTGGAGCCCCATCGGAGTGAACACTGAAGCTTTCTTT.

The chain combines TRBV3-1 (or the pseudogene TRBV3-2) with TRBJ2-2; D gene ambiguous. CDR3 length equals 14 residues. Trimming shortened V by 4 bases and J by 4 bases, and 10 bases separated the two germline ends. Germline lookup yields CDR1 LGHDT and CDR2 YNNKEL (reference sequence). The CDR3 nucleotides are TGTGCCAGCAGCCGTGTTCGGTCCACCGGGGAGCTGTTTTTT. It codes for CASSRVRSTGELFF.

This rearrangement joins TRBV6-5 to TRBJ2-5, with 10 bases identical to TRBD2. The CDR3 extends over 14 amino acids. V was pared by 6 bases and J by 5 bases, with 6 bases of the junction left unmatched. Per germline, CDR1 MNHEY and CDR2 SVGAGI. Written as DNA, the CDR3 is TGTGCCAGCAGCCGGGGGACTAGCGCGGAGACCCAGTACTTC. This encodes CASSRGTSAETQYF.

V and J are TRBV30 and TRBJ1-2; 9 bases match TRBD1. Per germline, CDR1 GTSNPN and CDR2 SVGIG (reference sequence). The CDR3 runs to 14 residues. V was clipped by 3 bases and J by 0 bases; unmatched bases: 2. CDR3 bases: TGTGCCTGGAGAGGACAGGGGACTAACTATGGCTACACCTTC. This codes for CAWRGQGTNYGYTF.

V is TRBV3-1 (or the pseudogene TRBV3-2) and J is TRBJ1-2; D is unclear. This CDR3 is built from 16 residues. CDR1 is LGHDT and CDR2 is YNNKEL in the germline V gene (reference sequence). V gave up 4 bases and J gave up 8 bases, with 23 bases separating them. The CDR3 loop reads CASSPRRLGMIHGYTF. CDR3 nucleotides: TGTGCCAGCAGCCCTCGACGCCTAGGGATGATTCACGGCTACACCTTC.

The J gene is TRBJ2-3, the V gene TRBV6-1; D is possibly TRBD1 (6 bases). With 2 bases removed from V and 2 bases from J, the gap between germline ends came to 14 bases. This CDR3 has 16 residues. The germline V gene encodes CDR1 MNHNS and CDR2 SASEGT. CDR3 in DNA: TGTGCCAGCAGTGAATTTTTCGGGACATTCACAGATACGCAGTATTTT. It translates to CASSEFFGTFTDTQYF.

The chain combines TRBV12-5 with TRBJ1-5; D remains unclear. Trimming pared 10 bases from V and 0 bases from J, leaving 7 bases between. There are 12 residues in the CDR3. Germline values: CDR1 LGHNT, CDR2 FRNRAP. The CDR3 protein is CATTYSNQPQHF. Here the CDR3 DNA reads TGTGCTACTACCTATAGCAATCAGCCCCAGCATTTT.

The V gene is TRBV4-3, the J gene TRBJ2-7, with 7 bases identical to TRBD2. There are 19 residues in the CDR3. Germline V gene data show CDR1 as LGHNA and CDR2 as YSLEER. The V segment lost 0 bases and the J segment 1 base; nucleotides outside the gene matches: 15. CDR3 protein: CASSQDIRGVGGSSYEQYF. The DNA for the CDR3 is TGCGCCAGCAGCCAAGATATCCGGGGCGTGGGAGGGTCATCCTACGAGCAGTACTTC.

The J gene is TRBJ2-7, the V gene TRBV18; D is possibly TRBD1 (5 bases). Germline values: CDR1 KGHSH, CDR2 LQKENI. The CDR3 covers 18 residues. V was cut by 2 bases and J by 0 bases, with 20 bases left in between. The CDR3 loop reads CASSPCAPGRASSYEQYV. The CDR3 region has the DNA TGTGCCAGCTCACCATGTGCCCCCGGCAGGGCCAGCTCCTACGAGCAGTACGTC.

This chain joins TRBV6-5 and TRBJ1-3, with D hard to call. Trimming left V 6 bases short and J 0 bases short, with 12 bases between. The CDR3 is 15 amino acids. Germline V lookup: CDR1 MNHEY, CDR2 SVGAGI. This CDR3 reads CASSTTAYSGNTIYF. CDR3 sequence (DNA): TGTGCCAGCAGCACTACAGCATACTCTGGAAACACCATATATTTT.

The rearrangement joins TRBV5-4 to TRBJ1-1, with D tentatively TRBD1 (5 bases). This CDR3 has 15 amino acids. The germline gives CDR1 SGHNT, CDR2 YYREEE (reference sequence). Trimming left V 0 bases short and J 0 bases short, with 9 bases between. Here the CDR3 DNA reads TGTGCCAGCAGCTTGGGGCAGGGATTGAACACTGAAGCTTTCTTT. It yields the protein CASSLGQGLNTEAFF.

As to this clone: The junction shows a germline mismatch at one end, possibly a read error. In the same sample, other DNA sequences code for this CDR3. The chain combines TRBV5-5 with TRBJ1-2; the match to TRBD1 covers 7 bases. Per germline, CDR1 SGHKS and CDR2 YYEKEE (reference sequence). The CDR3 has 14 amino acids. The CDR3 bases are TGCGCCAGCAGCTTAGGGACAGAATCTTATGACTACACCTTC. Translation gives CASSLGTESYDYTF.

The rearrangement joins TRBV10-1 to TRBJ1-1, with a weak D call TRBD1 (6 bases). This CDR3 is built from 15 residues. In germline, CDR1 is WNHNN, CDR2 SYGVQD (reference sequence). Trimming stripped 5 bases from V and 3 bases from J, with 16 bases between. Here the CDR3 reads CASSPTGLGDTEAFF. CDR3 sequence (DNA): TGCGCCAGCAGTCCGACAGGCCTCGGGGACACTGAAGCTTTCTTT.

The chain joins TRBV27 to TRBJ1-2, with 7 bases identical to TRBD1. V was clipped by 6 bases and J by 7 bases; unmatched bases: 5. CDR3 length: 12 amino acids. Germline V CDR1 and CDR2: MNHEY, SMNVEV (reference sequence). CDR3 nucleotide sequence: TGTGCCAGCAGGCCGACAGGGTCTGGCTACACCTTC. This sequence encodes CASRPTGSGYTF.

The chain's CDR3 is CASSRAAGPSYEQYF. As DNA, the CDR3 is TGCGCCAGCAGCCGAGCCGCGGGCCCTTCCTACGAGCAGTACTTC. This chain connects TRBV4-3 to TRBJ2-7, with D possibly being TRBD2 (5 bases). Germline-derived CDR1 and CDR2 are LGHNA and YSLEER. This CDR3 is 15 amino acids long. With 4 bases removed from V and 1 base from J, the gap between germline ends came to 14 bases.

The gene calls are TRBV6-2 or TRBV6-3 and TRBJ2-7; D might be TRBD2 (6 bases). The CDR3 totals 16 residues. Germline assignment: CDR1 MNHEY and CDR2 SVGEGT. Trimming shortened V by 0 bases and J by 3 bases, and 15 bases separated the two germline ends. As DNA, the CDR3 is TGTGCCAGCAGTTACTCCCCGGTGGGCGGGGACTACGAGCAGTACGTC. Amino acid sequence: CASSYSPVGGDYEQYV.

V usage is TRBV7-2 and J usage is TRBJ1-1; no clear D gene. Germline V CDR1 and CDR2: SGHTA, FQGNSA. The CDR3 runs 15 residues. The V gene lost 1 base and the J gene lost 4 bases, with 13 bases spanning the gap. This CDR3 is CASSLEPRSVTEAFF. CDR3 nucleotide sequence: TGTGCCAGCAGCTTAGAGCCAAGGTCGGTCACTGAAGCTTTCTTT.

CDR3 in amino acids: CASSGLRLNTEAFF. CDR3 DNA: TGTGCCAGCAGCGGCCTCCGGCTCAACACTGAAGCTTTCTTT. The chain uses TRBV5-5 and TRBJ1-1; the D is unclear. Germline V CDR1 and CDR2: SGHKS, YYEKEE (reference sequence). The V end was cut by 4 bases, the J end by 2 bases, with 12 bases between. The CDR3 runs 14 residues.

The rearrangement joins TRBV9 to TRBJ2-7, with 10 bases identical to TRBD1. The CDR3 runs 15 residues. Germline V gives CDR1 SGDLS, CDR2 YYNGEE. V lost 0 bases to trimming and J lost 1 base; unmatched junction nucleotides: 1. CDR3 amino acids: CASSVGDRGSYEQYF. The CDR3 coding sequence is TGTGCCAGCAGCGTAGGGGACAGGGGATCCTACGAGCAGTACTTC. The full variable domain, completed using reference TRBV9 and TRBJ2-7, is DSGVTQTPKHLITATGQRVTLRCSPRSGDLSVYWYQQSLDQGLQFLIQYYNGEERAKGNILERFSAQQFPDLHSELNLSSLELGDSALYFCASSVGDRGSYEQYFGPGTRLTVT.

A single count supports this clone. V is TRBV27 and J is TRBJ2-1; D remains unclear. CDR3 length equals 16 residues. Germline V gene lookup returns CDR1 MNHEY and CDR2 SMNVEV (reference sequence). Trimming shortened V by 3 bases and J by 0 bases, and 12 bases separated the two germline ends. The CDR3 region has the DNA TGTGCCAGCAGTTTTTCAACGGCTAGCTCCTACAATGAGCAGTTCTTC. Its translation: CASSFSTASSYNEQFF.

The chain has TRBV29-1 and TRBJ1-1; 8 nucleotides match TRBD1. Germline CDR1 is SQVTM and CDR2 is ANQGSEA. V lost 6 bases to trimming and J lost 0 bases; unmatched junction nucleotides: 6. This CDR3 spans 14 amino acids. CDR3 bases: TGCAGCGTCAGGGGGCGTTGGCTGAACACTGAAGCTTTCTTT. Protein sequence: CSVRGRWLNTEAFF.

The chain couples TRBV6-2 or TRBV6-3 to TRBJ1-1; D gene unclear. Trimming pared 6 bases from V and 6 bases from J, leaving 17 bases between. The length of the CDR3 is 14 residues. Germline V gene sequence: CDR1 MNHEY, CDR2 SVGEGT. CDR3 protein: CASSMGSTWAEAFF. The CDR3 DNA sequence: TGTGCCAGCAGCATGGGGTCCACGTGGGCTGAAGCTTTCTTT.

This chain links TRBV2 with TRBJ1-5; D uncertain. The CDR3 is made up of 14 amino acids. Germline CDR1 is SNHLY and CDR2 is FYNNEI. V was trimmed by 3 bases and J by 0 bases, leaving 6 bases between them. The CDR3 is CASSDIFSNQPQHF. The CDR3, as DNA: TGTGCCAGCAGTGACATATTTAGCAATCAGCCCCAGCATTTT.

This chain uses TRBV14 with TRBJ1-1; tentatively, D is TRBD1 (5 bases). V was shortened by 2 bases and J by 1 base, with 14 bases between the two germline ends. Germline assignment: CDR1 SGHDN and CDR2 FVKESK. The length of the CDR3 is 16 residues. DNA for the CDR3: TGTGCCAGCAGCCAATTCAGGGTGAGGTCGAACACTGAAGCTTTCTTT. It translates to CASSQFRVRSNTEAFF.

This clone was counted only a few times. The rearrangement links TRBV3-1 (or the pseudogene TRBV3-2) to TRBJ1-2, with D unresolved. The CDR3 length is 12 residues. Germline V CDR1 and CDR2: LGHDT, YNNKEL (reference sequence). V was shortened by 3 bases and J by 7 bases, with 9 bases between the two germline ends. This CDR3 is CASSQREGGYTF. The CDR3, as DNA: TGTGCCAGCAGCCAGAGGGAAGGTGGCTACACCTTC.

The V call is TRBV9, the J call TRBJ2-1; D is perhaps TRBD2 (5 bases). The CDR3 contains 15 residues. The ends were cut back, 0 bases at V and 0 bases at J, with 7 bases in the middle. Germline CDR1 is SGDLS and CDR2 is YYNGEE. This CDR3 is CASSVGLFSYNEQFF. The CDR3 DNA reads as TGTGCCAGCAGCGTAGGACTATTCTCCTACAATGAGCAGTTCTTC.

The chain carries TRBV19 and TRBJ2-1; D is unclear. This CDR3 contains 16 residues. Between the trimmed V and J ends, which lost 6 bases and 4 bases, there was a span of 19 bases. CDR1 is LNHDA, CDR2 SQIVND, per germline (reference sequence). The CDR3 reads CASSPTPAAIYNEQFF. The CDR3 nucleotides are TGTGCCAGTAGCCCGACCCCGGCAGCTATATACAATGAGCAGTTCTTC.